The T cell receptor beta chain described here comes from a study of blood T cell repertoires in COVID-19. Turning to the study itself: From T cells, B-cell-depleted T cells, or PBMCs came the material, which was cDNA or gDNA.

Authors' data handling: Estimates of nucleated cell counts were drawn from the amplification of reference gene primers. Repertoires were generated with immunoSEQ multiplex PCR, while TCRdb's copy carries only in-frame clones and drops some. V and J calls and clone size are copied from that table; D and trimming were computed from the DNA. The sample includes 70,000 to 95,000 clones, around 90% of them seen just once. Germline CDR1 and CDR2: SGHAT and FQNNGV. Trimming shortened V by 5 bases and J by 0 bases, and 17 bases separated the two germline ends. The CDR3 consists of 17 residues. Enrolment of Seattle patients took place during active infection, and they were followed longitudinally.

The TCR comes from a middle-aged man with COVID-19, enrolled during active disease. Sample: peripheral blood. The chain links TRBV11-2 to TRBJ2-4, with D possibly being TRBD2 (6 bases). The CDR3 DNA is TGTGCCAGCAGCCCCCCGGGAGTAAGCTTAGCCAAAAACATTCAGTACTTC. It yields the protein CASSPPGVSLAKNIQYF.